This T cell receptor (beta chain) was documented in a study of T cells in Graves' hyperthyroidism and ophthalmopathy. General study points: Most thyroid clonotypes expanded above 0.001 appeared in blood too.

Amplified TCR beta CDR3 regions came from RNA transcripts. Using the HTBI primer set, a first-round RT-PCR was run on the TCR CDR3. TCRdb analysed the multiplex PCR reads with MiXCR anew, one entry per CDR3 protein. The sample consists of some 460,000 distinct CDR3 sequences, 15% to 19% of them appearing once. This clonotype was seen a handful of times. Its antigen is currently unknown. The CDR3 covers 15 residues. The germline gives CDR1 SGDLS, CDR2 YYNGEE. V shed 0 bases, J shed 8 bases, and the junction held 8 bases outside the gene matches. The genes are TRBV9 and TRBJ2-1, with 7 bases matching TRBD2. What was sequenced was blood. The clonotype comes from a woman aged 18-29 years with Graves' hyperthyroidism. The CDR3 sequence is CASSVGGGVRHEQFF. In DNA, the CDR3 is TGTGCCAGCAGCGTAGGGGGAGGGGTTCGGCATGAGCAGTTCTTC.